This paragraph covers one TCR beta chain sequence. Antigen unknown. MiXCR, run by TCRdb on the RT-PCR reads, gives a single entry per CDR3 protein. The table has under 950,000 distinct CDR3 sequences, 20% to 25% seen once; the top ten hold roughly a tenth. V shed 6 bases and J 5 bases; nucleotides not matched to a gene: 8. Germline assignment: CDR1 LNHNV and CDR2 YYDKDF (reference sequence). The CDR3 has 15 residues. These data come from a study of response to subunit inactivated influenza vaccine. Findings of the study overall: The authors put forward the suggestion that each seasonal influenza vaccination may bring in only a limited number of new T cells.

The specimen was PBMCs from blood, collected more than 4 days after vaccination. V and J are TRBV15 and TRBJ2-3; 10 bases map to TRBD1. The source is a man aged 45-60 years who received an inactivated influenza vaccine. CDR3 sequence reads: CATRIGTGVGDTQYF. The CDR3 nucleotides read TGTGCCACCAGAATCGGGACAGGGGTTGGAGATACGCAGTATTTT.